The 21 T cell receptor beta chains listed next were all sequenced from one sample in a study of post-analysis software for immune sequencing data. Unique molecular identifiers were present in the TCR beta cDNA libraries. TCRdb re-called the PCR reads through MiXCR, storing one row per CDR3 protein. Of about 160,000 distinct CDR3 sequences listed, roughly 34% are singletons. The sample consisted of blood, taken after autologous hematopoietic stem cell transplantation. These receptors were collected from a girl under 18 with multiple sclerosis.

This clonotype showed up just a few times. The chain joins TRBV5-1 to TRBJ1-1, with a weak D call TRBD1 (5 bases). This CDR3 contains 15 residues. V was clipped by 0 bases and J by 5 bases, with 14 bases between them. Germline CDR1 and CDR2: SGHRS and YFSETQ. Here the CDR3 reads CASSLGGLGWTEAFF. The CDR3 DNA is TGCGCCAGCAGCTTGGGGGGCTTGGGGTGGACTGAAGCTTTCTTT.

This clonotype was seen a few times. The CDR3, as DNA: TGTGCCAGCAGTTTGGGGGGCTGGGATGGCTACACCTTC. It codes for CASSLGGWDGYTF. V usage is TRBV6-5 and J usage is TRBJ1-2, with D perhaps matching TRBD1 (6 bases). The CDR3 is 13 amino acids. Trimming pared 4 bases from V and 6 bases from J, leaving 12 bases between. CDR1 is MNHEY, CDR2 SVGAGI, per germline.

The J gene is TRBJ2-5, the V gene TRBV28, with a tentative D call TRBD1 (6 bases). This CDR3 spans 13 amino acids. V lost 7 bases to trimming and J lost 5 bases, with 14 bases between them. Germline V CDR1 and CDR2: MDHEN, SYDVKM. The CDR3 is CASTQGTSETQYF. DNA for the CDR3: TGTGCCAGCACCCAGGGGACAAGTGAGACCCAGTACTTC.

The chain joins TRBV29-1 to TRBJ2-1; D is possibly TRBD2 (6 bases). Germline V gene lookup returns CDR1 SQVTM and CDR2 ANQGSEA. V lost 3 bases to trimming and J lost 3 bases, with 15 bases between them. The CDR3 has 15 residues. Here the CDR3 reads CSVDPRLANYNEQFF. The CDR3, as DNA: TGCAGCGTTGATCCGCGGCTAGCGAACTACAATGAGCAGTTCTTC.

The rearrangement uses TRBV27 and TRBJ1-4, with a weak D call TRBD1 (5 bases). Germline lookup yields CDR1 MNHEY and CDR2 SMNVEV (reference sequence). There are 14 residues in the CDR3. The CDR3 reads CGTMAGASNEKLFF. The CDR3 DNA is TGTGGAACCATGGCTGGGGCGAGTAATGAAAAACTGTTTTTT.

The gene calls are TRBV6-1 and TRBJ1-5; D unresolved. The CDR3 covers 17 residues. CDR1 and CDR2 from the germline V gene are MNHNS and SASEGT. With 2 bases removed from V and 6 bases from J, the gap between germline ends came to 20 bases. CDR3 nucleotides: TGTGCCAGCAGTGAATTCAGACTTGTCCCAGCAAGTCAGCCCCAGCATTTT. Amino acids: CASSEFRLVPASQPQHF.

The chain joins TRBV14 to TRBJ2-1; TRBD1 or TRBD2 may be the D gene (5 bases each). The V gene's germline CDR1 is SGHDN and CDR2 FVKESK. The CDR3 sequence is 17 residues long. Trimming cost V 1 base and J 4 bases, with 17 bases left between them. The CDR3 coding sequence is TGTGCCAGCAGCCAAGGGGACCAGCCCGTGTGGTACAATGAGCAGTTCTTC. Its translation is CASSQGDQPVWYNEQFF.

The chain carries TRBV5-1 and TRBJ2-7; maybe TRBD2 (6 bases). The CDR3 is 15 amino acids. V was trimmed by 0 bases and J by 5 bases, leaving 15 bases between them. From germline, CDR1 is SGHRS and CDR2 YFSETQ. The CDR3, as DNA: TGCGCCAGCAGCTTGGGGGACCGGGGGTTTAACGAGCAGTACTTC. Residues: CASSLGDRGFNEQYF.

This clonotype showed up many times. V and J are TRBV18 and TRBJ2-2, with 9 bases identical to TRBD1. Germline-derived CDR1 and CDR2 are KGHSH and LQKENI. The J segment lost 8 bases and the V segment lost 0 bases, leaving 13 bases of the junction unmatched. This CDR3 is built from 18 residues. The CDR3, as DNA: TGTGCCAGCTCACCACCGTCACAGGGGGCGCGACTCTCGGGGGAGCTGTTTTTT. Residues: CASSPPSQGARLSGELFF.

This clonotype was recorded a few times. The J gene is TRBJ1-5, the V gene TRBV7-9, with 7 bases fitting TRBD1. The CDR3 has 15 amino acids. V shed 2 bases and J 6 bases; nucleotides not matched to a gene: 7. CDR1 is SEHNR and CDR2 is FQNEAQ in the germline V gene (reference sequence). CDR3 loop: CASSLLPGGGQPQHF. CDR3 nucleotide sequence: TGTGCCAGCAGCTTATTACCAGGGGGAGGTCAGCCCCAGCATTTT.

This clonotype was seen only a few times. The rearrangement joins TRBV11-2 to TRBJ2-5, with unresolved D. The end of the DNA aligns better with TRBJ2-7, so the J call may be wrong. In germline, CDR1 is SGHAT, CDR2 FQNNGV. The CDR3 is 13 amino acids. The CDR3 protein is CASSLVLLTEQYF. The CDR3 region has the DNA TGTGCCAGCAGCTTAGTGCTCCTTACCGAGCAGTACTTC.

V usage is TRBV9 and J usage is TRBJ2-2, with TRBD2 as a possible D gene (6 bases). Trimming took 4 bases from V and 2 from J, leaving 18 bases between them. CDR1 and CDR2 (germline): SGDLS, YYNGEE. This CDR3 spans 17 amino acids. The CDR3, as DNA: TGTGCCAGCAGCCCCCCGAGGTTAGCGGCAAACACCGGGGAGCTGTTTTTT. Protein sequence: CASSPPRLAANTGELFF.

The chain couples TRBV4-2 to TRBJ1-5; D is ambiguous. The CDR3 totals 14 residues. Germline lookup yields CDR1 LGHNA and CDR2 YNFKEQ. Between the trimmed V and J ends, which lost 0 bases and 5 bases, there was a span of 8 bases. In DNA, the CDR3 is TGTGCCAGCAGCCAAGAGGGAAGGGATCAGCCCCAGCATTTT. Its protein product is CASSQEGRDQPQHF.

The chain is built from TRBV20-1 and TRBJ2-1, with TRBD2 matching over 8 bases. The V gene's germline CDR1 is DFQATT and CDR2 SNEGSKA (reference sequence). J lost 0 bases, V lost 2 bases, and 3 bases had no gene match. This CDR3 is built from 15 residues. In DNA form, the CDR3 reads TGCAGTGCTAGACGTACTAGCGGCTCCTACAATGAGCAGTTCTTC. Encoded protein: CSARRTSGSYNEQFF.

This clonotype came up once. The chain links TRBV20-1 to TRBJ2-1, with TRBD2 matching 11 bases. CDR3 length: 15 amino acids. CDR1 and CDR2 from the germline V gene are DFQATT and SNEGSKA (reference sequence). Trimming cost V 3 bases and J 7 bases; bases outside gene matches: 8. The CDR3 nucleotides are TGCAGTGCTAGTCCTCGACTAGCGGGAAATAATGAGCAGTTCTTC. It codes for CSASPRLAGNNEQFF.

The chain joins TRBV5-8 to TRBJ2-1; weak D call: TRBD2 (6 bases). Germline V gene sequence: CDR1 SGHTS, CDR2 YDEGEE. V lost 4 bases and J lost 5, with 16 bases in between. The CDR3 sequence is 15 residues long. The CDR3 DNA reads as TGTGCCAGCAGCCCCCAGCTAGCGCAGAACAATGAGCAGTTCTTC. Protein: CASSPQLAQNNEQFF.

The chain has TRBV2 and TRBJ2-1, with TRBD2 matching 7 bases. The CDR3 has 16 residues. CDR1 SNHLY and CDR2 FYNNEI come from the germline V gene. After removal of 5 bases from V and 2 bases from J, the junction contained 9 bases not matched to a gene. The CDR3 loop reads CASSPPKAGPYNEQFF. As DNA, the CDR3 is TGTGCCAGCAGTCCCCCAAAAGCGGGGCCCTACAATGAGCAGTTCTTC.

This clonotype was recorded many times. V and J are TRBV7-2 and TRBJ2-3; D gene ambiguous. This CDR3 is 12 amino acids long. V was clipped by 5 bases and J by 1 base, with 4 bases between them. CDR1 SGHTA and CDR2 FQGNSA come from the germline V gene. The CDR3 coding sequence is TGTGCCAGCAGCCCCCGCACAGATACGCAGTATTTT. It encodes CASSPRTDTQYF.

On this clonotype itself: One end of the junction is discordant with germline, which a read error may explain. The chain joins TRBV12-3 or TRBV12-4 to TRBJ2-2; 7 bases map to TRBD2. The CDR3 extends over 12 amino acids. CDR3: CQAGTKTGELFF. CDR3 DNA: TGCCAAGCAGGGACTAAAACCGGGGAGCTGTTTTTT.

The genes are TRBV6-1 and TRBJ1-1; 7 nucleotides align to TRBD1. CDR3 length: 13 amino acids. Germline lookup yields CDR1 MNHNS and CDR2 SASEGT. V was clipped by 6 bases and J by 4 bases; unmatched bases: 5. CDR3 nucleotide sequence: TGTGCCAGCAGAAACCAGGGGGGCACTGAAGCTTTCTTT. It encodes CASRNQGGTEAFF.

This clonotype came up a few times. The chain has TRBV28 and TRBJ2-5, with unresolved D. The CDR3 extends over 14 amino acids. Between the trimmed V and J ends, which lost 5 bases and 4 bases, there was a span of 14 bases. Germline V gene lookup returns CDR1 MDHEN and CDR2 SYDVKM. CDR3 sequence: CASSDLRRLETQYF. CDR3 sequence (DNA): TGTGCCAGCAGTGATCTTCGGCGGCTAGAGACCCAGTACTTC.